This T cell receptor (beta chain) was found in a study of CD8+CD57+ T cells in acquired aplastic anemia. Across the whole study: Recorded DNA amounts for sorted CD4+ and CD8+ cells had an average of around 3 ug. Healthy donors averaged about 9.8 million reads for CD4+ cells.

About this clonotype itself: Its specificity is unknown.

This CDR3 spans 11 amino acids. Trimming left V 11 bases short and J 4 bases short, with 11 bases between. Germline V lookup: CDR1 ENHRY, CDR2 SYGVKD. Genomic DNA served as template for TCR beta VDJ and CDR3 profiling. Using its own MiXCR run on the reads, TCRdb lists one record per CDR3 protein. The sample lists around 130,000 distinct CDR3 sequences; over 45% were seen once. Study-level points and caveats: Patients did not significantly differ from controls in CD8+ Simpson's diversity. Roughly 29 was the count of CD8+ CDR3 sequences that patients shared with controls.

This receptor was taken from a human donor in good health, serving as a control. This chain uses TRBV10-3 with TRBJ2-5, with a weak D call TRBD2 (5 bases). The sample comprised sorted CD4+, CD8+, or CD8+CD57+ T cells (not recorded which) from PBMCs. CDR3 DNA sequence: TGTGCCGCCGCGGGTGGAGAGACCCAGTACTTC. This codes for CAAAGGETQYF.